A single sample gave rise to the 5 T cell receptor beta chains below, sequenced in a study of cytomegalovirus exposure and HLA in healthy donors. This PCR relied on a set of 60 Vbeta primers and 13 Jbeta primers. TCRdb's copy holds only in-frame clones and misses some; the assay was immunoSEQ multiplex PCR. The table shows about 90,000 clones, with about two thirds occurring only once. Sample: PBMCs. The receptors were gathered from a woman between 50 and 59 years old in good health and CMV-seropositive.

This clone has a single count. V usage is TRBV28 and J usage is TRBJ1-2, with a tentative D call TRBD1 (6 bases). Germline V gene lookup returns CDR1 MDHEN and CDR2 SYDVKM. Trimming took 6 bases from V and 3 from J, leaving 14 bases between them. The CDR3 is 14 residues long. The CDR3 nucleotides are TGTGCCAGCAGATCCCAGGGGCTGGACTATGGCTACACCTTC. It specifies CASRSQGLDYGYTF.

J is TRBJ2-1 and V is TRBV19; 7 bases are shared with TRBD2. CDR1 and CDR2 (germline): LNHDA, SQIVND (reference sequence). Unmatched junction bases numbered 6, after V lost 3 bases and J lost 4 bases. The CDR3 is 15 amino acids. The CDR3 loop reads CASSISSGEYNEQFF. CDR3 nucleotides: TGTGCCAGTAGTATTTCCAGCGGGGAGTACAATGAGCAGTTCTTC.

The V gene is TRBV10-3, the J gene TRBJ1-2, with 11 bases aligning to TRBD1. Germline CDR1 and CDR2: ENHRY and SYGVKD. Trimming at V came to 11 bases and at J to 6 bases, leaving 8 bases not matched to a gene. CDR3 length: 13 amino acids. The CDR3 bases are TGTGCCGGACGGACAGGGGGCAGCGATGGCTACACCTTC. It specifies CAGRTGGSDGYTF.

The chain joins TRBV4-2 to TRBJ2-6, with a tentative D call TRBD1 (5 bases). The CDR3 is 17 residues long. Between the trimmed V and J ends, which lost 2 bases and 0 bases, there was a span of 11 bases. Germline values: CDR1 LGHNA, CDR2 YNFKEQ. This CDR3 is CASSQTDTSSGANVLTF. The CDR3 region has the DNA TGTGCCAGCAGCCAAACGGACACGTCCTCTGGGGCCAACGTCCTGACTTTC.

The chain joins TRBV6-5 to TRBJ1-6, with D possibly TRBD1 on 5 matching bases. This CDR3 contains 14 residues. Trimming cost V 5 bases and J 7 bases, with 12 bases left between them. Germline V lookup: CDR1 MNHEY, CDR2 SVGAGI. The CDR3 region has the DNA TGTGCCAGCAGTACTCGGACAAGCAATTCACCCCTCCACTTT. Translated, it gives CASSTRTSNSPLHF.